A single sample is the source of the 23 T cell receptor beta chains below, sequenced in a study of shared T cell receptors in the human thymus. Repertoires were generated with immunoSEQ multiplex PCR, while TCRdb's copy carries only in-frame clones and drops some. Of roughly 700,000 clones in the sample, 88% were seen once. This sample was shared with a second study, whose subject was human thymus T cells.

Sequencing input: thymocytes. The receptors shown here come from a boy less than two years old with a congenital heart defect.

The rearrangement uses TRBV20-1 and TRBJ2-7; TRBD2 might be the D (5 bases). V lost 5 bases, J lost 7 bases, and 12 bases lay in between. This CDR3 comprises 11 residues. Germline V CDR1 and CDR2: DFQATT, SNEGSKA (reference sequence). For the CDR3, the DNA is TGCAGTGCTGGCTTCGGGGAGGAGCAGTACTTC. This codes for CSAGFGEEQYF.

The CDR3 bases are TGTGCCAGCTTCGATCTCCCGACTAGCGGGACCTACGAGCAGTACTTC. Amino acid sequence: CASFDLPTSGTYEQYF. The chain uses TRBV28 and TRBJ2-7, with 11 positions matching TRBD2. The V gene end was trimmed by 8 bases and the J gene end by 2 bases; junction bases not matched to a gene: 11. The CDR3 sequence is 16 residues long. From germline, CDR1 is MDHEN and CDR2 SYDVKM.

The V call is TRBV7-8, the J call TRBJ2-7; 8 bases are shared with TRBD1. Germline loops: CDR1 SGHVS, CDR2 FQNEAQ. CDR3 length: 17 amino acids. V lost 0 bases, J lost 0 bases, and 7 bases stayed unmatched. The CDR3 nucleotides read TGTGCCAGCAGCTTAGCGGGAGACAGGGGCCTCTCCTACGAGCAGTACTTC. Translated, it gives CASSLAGDRGLSYEQYF.

The chain is built from TRBV5-6 and TRBJ2-1; a weak D match, TRBD2 (5 bases). V was cut by 7 bases and J by 7 bases, with 27 bases left in between. CDR1 and CDR2 (germline): SGHDT, YYEEEE. This CDR3 has 17 residues. The CDR3: CASGLGITMKDGNEQFF. CDR3 DNA: TGTGCCAGCGGACTTGGCATTACAATGAAGGATGGGAATGAGCAGTTCTTC.

The chain uses TRBV6-5 and TRBJ2-1; 7 nucleotides line up with TRBD2. Per the germline V gene, CDR1 is MNHEY and CDR2 is SVGAGI. This CDR3 has 14 amino acids. Trimming removed 10 bases from V and 7 bases from J; junction bases left unmatched: 13. The CDR3 bases are TGTGCCACCCGGGGGGAGAAGGAGTGGAATGAGCAGTTCTTC. Its translation: CATRGEKEWNEQFF.

This chain connects TRBV7-2 to TRBJ2-1; 10 bases line up with TRBD2. Trimming at V came to 1 base and at J to 0 bases, leaving 3 bases not matched to a gene. Germline V gives CDR1 SGHTA, CDR2 FQGNSA. This CDR3 is 17 amino acids long. Here the CDR3 DNA reads TGTGCCAGCAGCTTAGAAAGCGGGAGGGGCTCCTACAATGAGCAGTTCTTC. Translated, it gives CASSLESGRGSYNEQFF.

The chain has TRBV6-5 and TRBJ1-5; D unclear. This CDR3 is built from 13 residues. The V end lost 7 bases, the J end lost 1 base, and 8 bases lay between the germline ends. Germline V gives CDR1 MNHEY, CDR2 SVGAGI. The CDR3 DNA follows: TGTGCCAGCAATAGCCAGAGCAATCAGCCCCAGCATTTT. It is translated as CASNSQSNQPQHF.

The chain joins TRBV1 to TRBJ2-2; the D segment call TRBD2 is taken from the table without a DNA check. TRBV1 is a known pseudogene. This CDR3 spans 17 amino acids. CDR3 residues: CTSSLRRREHRPGELFF. The CDR3 coding sequence is TGCACCAGCAGCCTAAGGCGGAGGGAACATCGGCCCGGGGAGCTGTTTTTT.

Here the CDR3 reads CASSFSRVGNQPQHF. Written as DNA, the CDR3 is TGTGCCAGCAGTTTCTCGAGAGTTGGCAATCAGCCCCAGCATTTT. The gene calls are TRBV27 and TRBJ1-5, with unresolved D. The CDR3 length is 15 residues. CDR1 and CDR2 from the germline V gene are MNHEY and SMNVEV (reference sequence). V was cut by 3 bases and J by 2 bases, with 11 bases left in between.

The J gene is TRBJ2-2, the V gene TRBV13; 7 bases are shared with TRBD2. This CDR3 comprises 16 residues. After removal of 3 bases from V and 0 bases from J, the junction contained 4 bases not matched to a gene. Germline V gene data show CDR1 as PRHDT and CDR2 as FYEKMQ (reference sequence). The CDR3 spells CASSLGSGPNTGELFF. The CDR3 DNA reads TGTGCCAGCAGCTTGGGTAGCGGGCCGAACACCGGGGAGCTGTTTTTT.

Only one count was recorded for this clone. The chain uses TRBV29-1 and TRBJ2-1; D call uncertain. The CDR3 has 8 residues. The germline gives CDR1 SQVTM, CDR2 ANQGSEA. Trimming removed 8 bases from V and 12 bases from J, with 8 bases in between. CDR3 residues: CSSHGQFF. The CDR3 nucleotides read TGCAGCTCCCACGGGCAGTTCTTC.

This clone appeared a single time. This sequence joins TRBV5-1 and TRBJ2-1; D gene uncertain. The CDR3 consists of 15 residues. The V gene lost 4 bases and the J gene lost 0 bases, with 11 bases spanning the gap. From germline, CDR1 is SGHRS and CDR2 YFSETQ. DNA of the CDR3: TGCGCCAGCAGCGGCGGAGACCACTCCTACAATGAGCAGTTCTTC. It codes for CASSGGDHSYNEQFF.

A single count supports this clone. CDR3 region: CASSLRDSEPTYEQYF. The CDR3 nucleotides read TGTGCCAGCAGCTTACGCGACAGCGAACCTACCTACGAGCAGTACTTC. The V and J genes are TRBV11-3 and TRBJ2-7; tentative D call: TRBD1 (5 bases). The CDR3 extends over 16 amino acids. CDR1 is SGHNT and CDR2 is YENEEA in the germline V gene. Deletions cut 2 bases from V and 2 bases from J, with 16 bases between.

The chain recombines TRBV27 with TRBJ2-2; 11 nucleotides agree with TRBD2. The germline gives CDR1 MNHEY, CDR2 SMNVEV (reference sequence). With 4 bases clipped from V and 4 bases from J, the junction kept 11 bases outside the gene matches. The CDR3 sequence is 18 residues long. CDR3 in DNA: TGTGCCAGCAGTTCTCATAGCGGGAGGGCGCTGGCCACCGGGGAGCTGTTTTTT. The encoded protein is CASSSHSGRALATGELFF.

The CDR3 sequence is CASDPRGPGGNTIYF. The CDR3 nucleotides read TGTGCTAGTGACCCCAGGGGGCCAGGTGGAAACACCATATATTTT. The rearrangement joins TRBV12-5 to TRBJ1-3; 8 positions agree with TRBD1. V shed 7 bases, J shed 3 bases, and the junction held 8 bases outside the gene matches. Germline lookup yields CDR1 LGHNT and CDR2 FRNRAP. The CDR3 totals 15 residues.

The chain employs TRBV19 and TRBJ2-7; D is perhaps TRBD2 (5 bases). Germline values: CDR1 LNHDA, CDR2 SQIVND (reference sequence). The CDR3 runs to 15 residues. V lost 2 bases to trimming and J lost 3 bases, with 14 bases between them. The CDR3 DNA sequence: TGTGCCAGTAGTATAACAATCTGGGGAGACTACGAGCAGTACTTC. Its translation is CASSITIWGDYEQYF.

This sequence joins TRBV4-1 and TRBJ2-7; D is unresolved. V was pared by 0 bases and J by 7 bases, with 10 bases between. The length of the CDR3 is 13 residues. Germline loops: CDR1 MGHRA, CDR2 YSYEKL. CDR3 coding DNA: TGCGCCAGCAGCCAAGAAGTACGCGGTGAGCAGTACTTC. This codes for CASSQEVRGEQYF.

This chain links TRBV19 with TRBJ2-7; 8 nucleotides agree with TRBD1. The germline gives CDR1 LNHDA, CDR2 SQIVND (reference sequence). This CDR3 region has 17 residues. Trimming took 0 bases from V and 5 from J; bases not matched to a gene: 12. CDR3 coding DNA: TGTGCCAGTAGTATAGATCCGGACAGGGTGAGTGGACACGAGCAGTACTTC. Amino acid sequence: CASSIDPDRVSGHEQYF.

The chain carries TRBV7-2 and TRBJ2-1, with 10 bases that match TRBD2. V shed 0 bases and J 2 bases; nucleotides not matched to a gene: 7. The CDR3 is 18 amino acids. Germline values: CDR1 SGHTA, CDR2 FQGNSA. The CDR3 nucleotides are TGTGCCAGCAGCTTAGCGCAGCTAGCGGGGGACCCCTACAATGAGCAGTTCTTC. Its protein product is CASSLAQLAGDPYNEQFF.

The V and J genes are TRBV5-4 and TRBJ2-4; 8 positions agree with TRBD2. V lost 2 bases, J lost 6 bases, and 7 bases stayed unmatched. The length of the CDR3 is 15 residues. The V gene's germline CDR1 is SGHNT and CDR2 YYREEE (reference sequence). DNA for the CDR3: TGTGCCAGCAGCTTTTCGAATAGCGGGATAAACATTCAGTACTTC. Its protein product is CASSFSNSGINIQYF.

The V call is TRBV19, the J call TRBJ1-2, with 8 bases identical to TRBD1. With V trimmed by 5 bases and J by 6 bases, 14 bases remained unmatched. The CDR3 is 16 amino acids. In germline, CDR1 is LNHDA, CDR2 SQIVND (reference sequence). The CDR3 DNA reads as TGTGCCAGTAGTCCCAGCCCCGGACAGGGCGCCGATGGCTACACCTTC. This encodes CASSPSPGQGADGYTF.

This chain connects TRBV10-2 to TRBJ1-2; D is perhaps TRBD1 (5 bases). From germline, CDR1 is WSHSY and CDR2 SAAADI. V lost 2 bases and J lost 3, with 13 bases in between. This CDR3 has 15 residues. The CDR3 nucleotides are TGCGCCAGCAGTGAGGGGACTACTCCCCACTATGGCTACACCTTC. As protein: CASSEGTTPHYGYTF.

This rearrangement joins TRBV4-2 to TRBJ1-5; 9 positions match TRBD1. Germline CDR1 LGHNA, CDR2 YNFKEQ. The ends lost 0 bases at V and 4 bases at J; junction bases unmatched: 10. The CDR3 covers 18 residues. The CDR3 nucleotides are TGTGCCAGCAGCCAAGAAGTAGCCTCGGGACAGGGAAATCAGCCCCAGCATTTT. Translation gives CASSQEVASGQGNQPQHF.